This entry lists 28 T cell receptor beta chains sequenced from one sample in a study of identifying expanded T cells in peripheral blood. The protocol was immunoSEQ multiplex PCR, while the TCRdb copy is restricted to in-frame clones and leaves out a portion. The table includes 45,000 to 75,000 clones, roughly four fifths detected once. Sequencing was performed on blood. The receptors were gathered from a person between 18 and 70 years old in good health.

This clone was seen a single time. This sequence joins TRBV5-1 and TRBJ2-7; the D is unclear. V lost 4 bases, J lost 2 bases, and 10 bases lay in between. In germline, CDR1 is SGHRS, CDR2 YFSETQ. This CDR3 comprises 13 residues. The CDR3 coding sequence is TGCGCCAGCAGCCCGGAAGGGACCTACGAGCAGTACGTC. Translation gives CASSPEGTYEQYV.

The CDR3 sequence: CASSGSDRSGYGYTF. Here the CDR3 DNA reads TGTGCCAGCAGTGGTTCGGACCGGTCGGGCTATGGCTACACCTTC. J is TRBJ1-2 and V is TRBV28, with unresolved D. The CDR3 has 15 amino acids. The V end was cut by 5 bases, the J end by 4 bases, with 17 bases between. CDR1 is MDHEN and CDR2 is SYDVKM in the germline V gene.

The chain joins TRBV7-2 to TRBJ1-3; tentatively, D is TRBD1 (6 bases). Germline CDR1 SGHTA, CDR2 FQGNSA. V lost 1 base and J lost 0, with 10 bases in between. CDR3 length equals 16 residues. CDR3 in DNA: TGTGCCAGCAGCTTAGGACAGGTCAGCTCTGGAAACACCATATATTTT. The encoded protein is CASSLGQVSSGNTIYF. The full variable domain, its missing parts supplied by reference TRBV7-2 and TRBJ1-3, is GAGVSQSPSNKVTEKGKDVELRCDPISGHTALYWYRQSLGQGLEFLIYFQGNSAPDKSGLPSDRFSAERTGGSVSTLTIQRTQQEDSAVYLCASSLGQVSSGNTIYFGEGSWLTVV.

This rearrangement joins TRBV5-5 to TRBJ1-2; a weak D match, TRBD1 (5 bases). The ends were cut back, 2 bases at V and 6 bases at J, with 23 bases in the middle. The CDR3 has 17 residues. Germline-derived CDR1 and CDR2 are SGHKS and YYEKEE (reference sequence). CDR3 sequence (DNA): TGTGCCAGCAGCTTTCCGAGGCGGGGACCGGGTTTCAATGGCTACACCTTC. Translating gives CASSFPRRGPGFNGYTF.

This clone was counted ten times or more. The V call is TRBV9, the J call TRBJ1-2; possibly TRBD1 for D (5 bases). Trimming removed 3 bases at V and 6 bases at J, with 9 bases between. The CDR3 spans 12 residues. CDR1 and CDR2 from the germline V gene are SGDLS and YYNGEE. In DNA, the CDR3 is TGTGCCAGCAGCGCCTTCAGGGATGGCTACACCTTC. Translated: CASSAFRDGYTF.

The V and J genes are TRBV7-2 and TRBJ1-1; TRBD1 agrees at 7 bases. CDR1 SGHTA and CDR2 FQGNSA come from the germline V gene. V trimming: 1 base; J trimming: 0 bases; junction bases outside the gene matches: 5. This CDR3 has 16 amino acids. CDR3 in DNA: TGTGCCAGCAGCTTAGTGGGACAGACCATGAACACTGAAGCTTTCTTT. This encodes CASSLVGQTMNTEAFF.

The J gene is TRBJ1-4, the V gene TRBV5-1; 12 bases agree with TRBD1. This CDR3 is 16 amino acids long. The germline CDR1 and CDR2 sequences are SGHRS and YFSETQ. J gave up 5 bases and V 4 bases, and 6 bases lay outside the gene matches. The CDR3 is CASSEGTGGWNEKLFF. CDR3 nucleotide sequence: TGCGCCAGCAGCGAGGGGACAGGGGGCTGGAATGAAAAACTGTTTTTT.

This sequence joins TRBV11-2 and TRBJ2-1, with D tentatively TRBD1 or TRBD2 (5 bases each). This CDR3 is 17 amino acids long. Germline V gives CDR1 SGHAT, CDR2 FQNNGV. The germline V and J ends were trimmed by 5 bases and 0 bases, with 17 bases remaining between them. CDR3 nucleotide sequence: TGTGCCAGCAGCCAACGAACGGGACGGAACTCCTACAATGAGCAGTTCTTC. This translates into CASSQRTGRNSYNEQFF.

The V call is TRBV9, the J call TRBJ2-1; 14 bases align to TRBD2. With V trimmed by 3 bases and J by 3 bases, 2 bases remained unmatched. The germline CDR1 and CDR2 sequences are SGDLS and YYNGEE. The CDR3 totals 16 residues. Here the CDR3 DNA reads TGTGCCAGCAGCGGGACTAGCGGGAGGTTCTACAATGAGCAGTTCTTC. Its protein product is CASSGTSGRFYNEQFF.

Here the CDR3 reads CASSVAGASSYGYTF. The CDR3 region has the DNA TGTGCCAGCAGTGTCGCAGGGGCGAGCAGCTATGGCTACACCTTC. The rearrangement links TRBV6-1 to TRBJ1-2, with D perhaps TRBD1 (6 bases). The CDR3 is 15 amino acids. The germline V and J ends were trimmed by 4 bases and 4 bases, with 16 bases remaining between them. Germline CDR1 MNHNS, CDR2 SASEGT.

CDR3 nucleotide sequence: TGTGCCAGTAGTATAATGGAGGCCTCAAGCTACACCTTC. Translated: CASSIMEASSYTF. The genes are TRBV19 and TRBJ1-2; D gene unclear. CDR1 and CDR2 (germline): LNHDA, SQIVND (reference sequence). The CDR3 consists of 13 residues. V dropped 2 bases and J dropped 9 bases, with 13 bases sitting between them.

This sequence joins TRBV5-6 and TRBJ2-6; no clear D gene. CDR1 is SGHDT and CDR2 is YYEEEE in the germline V gene. There are 15 residues in the CDR3. The V end lost 4 bases, the J end lost 0 bases, and 8 bases lay between the germline ends. CDR3 protein: CASSLYTSGANVLTF. The CDR3 DNA is TGTGCCAGCAGCCTGTACACCTCTGGGGCCAACGTCCTGACTTTC. The full variable domain, rest sourced from reference TRBV5-6 and TRBJ2-6, is DAGVTQSPTHLIKTRGQQVTLRCSPKSGHDTVSWYQQALGQGPQFIFQYYEEEERQRGNFPDRFSGHQFPNYSSELNVNALLLGDSALYLCASSLYTSGANVLTFGAGSRLTVL.

J is TRBJ2-1 and V is TRBV7-2, with 7 bases fitting TRBD2. V lost 5 bases, J lost 4 bases, and 8 bases stayed unmatched. The CDR3 runs 15 residues. Germline V gives CDR1 SGHTA, CDR2 FQGNSA. CDR3 nucleotides: TGTGCCAGCAGCCGGACTAGAGAGAAGTACAATGAGCAGTTCTTC. Translation gives CASSRTREKYNEQFF.

The chain couples TRBV11-2 to TRBJ2-7; possible D gene TRBD1, 6 bases. This CDR3 contains 14 residues. V was clipped by 5 bases and J by 6 bases, with 17 bases between them. Germline CDR1 SGHAT, CDR2 FQNNGV. The CDR3 is CASSPTGIRSEQYV. CDR3 DNA sequence: TGTGCCAGCAGCCCGACAGGAATCCGTTCCGAGCAGTACGTC.

J is TRBJ2-2 and V is TRBV15; TRBD2 is a possible D gene (5 bases). Germline CDR1 reads LNHNV; CDR2 reads YYDKDF (reference sequence). This CDR3 has 13 amino acids. The ends were cut back, 0 bases at V and 6 bases at J, with 5 bases in the middle. Here the CDR3 DNA reads TGTGCCACCAGCAGAGACGGGGCCGGGGAGCTGTTTTTT. It is translated as CATSRDGAGELFF.

This chain connects TRBV2 to TRBJ1-2; 11 bases map to TRBD1. Losses at the gene ends were 6 bases for V and 4 bases for J; bases not matched to a gene: 16. Looked up from germline, CDR1 is SNHLY and CDR2 is FYNNEI. There are 18 residues in the CDR3. CDR3 DNA: TGTGCCAGCAGGGCAAGCTTGGTCGGACAGGGGGCTTTCTATGGCTACACCTTC. This codes for CASRASLVGQGAFYGYTF.

V and J are TRBV30 and TRBJ1-2, with 9 bases aligning to TRBD1. From germline, CDR1 is GTSNPN and CDR2 SVGIG (reference sequence). The CDR3 contains 15 residues. The V and J ends lost 2 bases and 8 bases, in that order; junction bases with no gene match: 12. In DNA, the CDR3 is TGTGCCTGGAGTTACTACAGGGGGCGTACCGGGGGCTACACCTTC. Translation gives CAWSYYRGRTGGYTF.

The V and J genes are TRBV5-1 and TRBJ2-7; 7 bases fit TRBD1. Germline CDR1 is SGHRS and CDR2 is YFSETQ. V lost 5 bases to trimming and J lost 0 bases; unmatched junction nucleotides: 8. The CDR3 has 15 amino acids. For the CDR3, the DNA is TGCGCCAGCAGGGGGTGGCAGGGGGACTCCTACGAGCAGTACTTC. This sequence encodes CASRGWQGDSYEQYF. The full variable domain, rest sourced from reference TRBV5-1 and TRBJ2-7, is KAGVTQTPRYLIKTRGQQVTLSCSPISGHRSVSWYQQTPGQGLQFLFEYFSETQRNKGNFPGRFSGRQFSNSRSEMNVSTLELGDSALYLCASRGWQGDSYEQYFGPGTRLTVT.

The V and J genes are TRBV7-2 and TRBJ2-3; 10 bases are a match to TRBD2. There are 15 residues in the CDR3. J lost 5 bases, V lost 5 bases, and 7 bases had no gene match. Germline V gene sequence: CDR1 SGHTA, CDR2 FQGNSA. The chain's CDR3 is CASSVGTSVLDTQYF. The DNA for the CDR3 is TGTGCCAGCAGCGTAGGGACTAGCGTCCTAGATACGCAGTATTTT.

The CDR3 DNA follows: TGTGCCAGCAGTTACGGACAGGGAAGCAAAAACATTCAGTACTTC. This translates into CASSYGQGSKNIQYF. The chain carries TRBV6-5 and TRBJ2-4; 8 bases are shared with TRBD1. CDR1 and CDR2 from the germline V gene are MNHEY and SVGAGI. The V gene end was trimmed by 2 bases and the J gene end by 3 bases; junction bases not matched to a gene: 3. CDR3 length equals 15 residues.

This clone was counted between two and nine times. This sequence joins TRBV9 and TRBJ2-2; D may be TRBD2 (6 bases). V lost 4 bases and J lost 4, with 23 bases in between. Germline V CDR1 and CDR2: SGDLS, YYNGEE. The CDR3 runs to 18 residues. The chain's CDR3 is CASSRGWGGRGGTGELFF. In DNA form, the CDR3 reads TGTGCCAGCAGCCGAGGTTGGGGAGGCCGGGGAGGCACCGGGGAGCTGTTTTTT.

The genes are TRBV27 and TRBJ2-3, with 7 bases aligning to TRBD1. From germline, CDR1 is MNHEY and CDR2 SMNVEV (reference sequence). V gave up 10 bases and J gave up 5 bases; unmatched junction bases: 3. CDR3 length equals 11 residues. CDR3 DNA: TGTGCCACCAACAGGGGAGATACGCAGTATTTT. Translated: CATNRGDTQYF.

This rearrangement joins TRBV5-6 to TRBJ1-3; D remains ambiguous. Trimming pared 1 base from V and 1 base from J, leaving 6 bases between. CDR3 length: 14 residues. Germline CDR1 SGHDT, CDR2 YYEEEE. The CDR3 sequence is CASSLSGSGNTIYF. CDR3 sequence (DNA): TGTGCCAGCAGCTTGTCCGGGTCTGGAAACACCATATATTTT. Using reference TRBV5-6 and TRBJ1-3 for the parts outside the CDR3, the full variable domain is DAGVTQSPTHLIKTRGQQVTLRCSPKSGHDTVSWYQQALGQGPQFIFQYYEEEERQRGNFPDRFSGHQFPNYSSELNVNALLLGDSALYLCASSLSGSGNTIYFGEGSWLTVV.

V usage is TRBV7-2 and J usage is TRBJ2-3; 11 bases are a match to TRBD1. The germline gives CDR1 SGHTA, CDR2 FQGNSA. This CDR3 region has 15 residues. V shed 6 bases and J 6 bases; nucleotides not matched to a gene: 8. CDR3 coding DNA: TGTGCCAGCAGGAAAGGACAGGGGGCCCTGGATACGCAGTATTTT. Protein product: CASRKGQGALDTQYF.

The J gene is TRBJ1-4, the V gene TRBV5-4, with D unclear. V was trimmed by 4 bases and J by 5 bases, leaving 9 bases between them. Germline CDR1 reads SGHNT; CDR2 reads YYREEE (reference sequence). This CDR3 spans 13 amino acids. The CDR3 loop is CASSQALNEKLFF. The CDR3 DNA reads TGTGCCAGCAGCCAAGCACTGAATGAAAAACTGTTTTTT. Full variable domain (outside the CDR3, taken from reference TRBV5-4 and TRBJ1-4): ETGVTQSPTHLIKTRGQQVTLRCSSQSGHNTVSWYQQALGQGPQFIFQYYREEENGRGNFPPRFSGLQFPNYSSELNVNALELDDSALYLCASSQALNEKLFFGSGTQLSVL.

J is TRBJ2-3 and V is TRBV7-9, with D unresolved. Trimming removed 0 bases at V and 4 bases at J, with 14 bases between. In germline, CDR1 is SEHNR, CDR2 FQNEAQ (reference sequence). This CDR3 is built from 16 residues. CDR3 nucleotides: TGTGCCAGCAGCTTAGCTGGATATCCACCATCAGATACGCAGTATTTT. As protein: CASSLAGYPPSDTQYF.

This chain links TRBV6-1 with TRBJ1-4; D possibly corresponds to TRBD1 (5 bases). Between the trimmed V and J ends, which lost 8 bases and 3 bases, there was a span of 10 bases. Per the germline V gene, CDR1 is MNHNS and CDR2 is SASEGT. The length of the CDR3 is 13 residues. CDR3 protein: CASHGGPNEKLFF. Here the CDR3 DNA reads TGTGCCAGCCACGGGGGTCCTAATGAAAAACTGTTTTTT.

The CDR3 nucleotides read TGCGCCAGCACTCGAAGCGGGAGGGGAGGGGAGACCCAGTACTTC. Translation gives CASTRSGRGGETQYF. This sequence joins TRBV10-2 and TRBJ2-5; TRBD2 agrees at 10 bases. J lost 5 bases, V lost 7 bases, and 10 bases had no gene match. CDR1 WSHSY and CDR2 SAAADI come from the germline V gene. The CDR3 contains 15 residues.